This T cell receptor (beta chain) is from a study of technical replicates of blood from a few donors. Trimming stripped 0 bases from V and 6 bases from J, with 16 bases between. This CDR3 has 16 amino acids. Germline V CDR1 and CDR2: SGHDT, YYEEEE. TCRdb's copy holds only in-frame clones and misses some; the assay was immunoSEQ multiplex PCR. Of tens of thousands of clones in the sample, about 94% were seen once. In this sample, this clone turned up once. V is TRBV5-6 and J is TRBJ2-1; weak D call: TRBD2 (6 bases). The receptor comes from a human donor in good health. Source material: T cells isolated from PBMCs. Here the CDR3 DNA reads TGTGCCAGCAGCTTGGAGCTGGGGCGGGGTTCCAATGAGCAGTTCTTC. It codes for CASSLELGRGSNEQFF.